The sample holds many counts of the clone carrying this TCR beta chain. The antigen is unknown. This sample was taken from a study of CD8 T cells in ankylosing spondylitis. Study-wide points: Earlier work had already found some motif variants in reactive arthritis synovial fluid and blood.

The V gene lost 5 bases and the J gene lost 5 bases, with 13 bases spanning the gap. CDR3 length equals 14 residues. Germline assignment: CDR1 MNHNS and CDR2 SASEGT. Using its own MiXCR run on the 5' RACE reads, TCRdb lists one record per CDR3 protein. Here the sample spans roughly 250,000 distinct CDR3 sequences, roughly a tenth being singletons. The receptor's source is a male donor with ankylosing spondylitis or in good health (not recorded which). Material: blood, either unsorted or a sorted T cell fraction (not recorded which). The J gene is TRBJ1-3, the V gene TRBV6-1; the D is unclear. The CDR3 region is CASSPDGGRNTIYF. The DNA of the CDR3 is TGTGCCAGCAGTCCCGACGGTGGTAGAAACACCATATATTTT.